Below are 8 T cell receptor beta chains sequenced from a single sample in a study of early T cells in non-severe SARS-CoV-2 infection. MiXCR, applied by TCRdb to the 5' RACE reads, yields one record per CDR3 protein. This sample carries around 53,000 distinct CDR3 sequences, 6% to 8% of them seen once, and the ten largest clones take roughly 5.9%. The sequenced sample consisted of whole blood. These receptors were taken from an adult who was a healthcare worker with PCR-confirmed SARS-CoV-2 infection or an uninfected control (not recorded which).

This clonotype occurred many times. The V and J genes are TRBV5-1 and TRBJ2-1; D is perhaps TRBD2 (6 bases). This CDR3 comprises 15 residues. Per the germline V gene, CDR1 is SGHRS and CDR2 is YFSETQ. V lost 2 bases, J lost 0 bases, and 9 bases lay in between. CDR3 in DNA: TGCGCCAGCAGCTTAGGAGGGAACTCCTACAATGAGCAGTTCTTC. Protein: CASSLGGNSYNEQFF.

This sequence joins TRBV27 and TRBJ1-1, with TRBD1 as a possible D gene (6 bases). Germline V CDR1 and CDR2: MNHEY, SMNVEV (reference sequence). V lost 4 bases and J lost 3, with 18 bases in between. The CDR3 contains 16 residues. The CDR3 spells CASSSPGGPGDTEAFF. In nucleotides, the CDR3 is TGTGCCAGCAGTTCCCCCGGGGGGCCGGGGGACACTGAAGCTTTCTTT.

This clonotype showed up just a few times. This chain uses TRBV5-1 with TRBJ1-4, with no clear D. Between the trimmed V and J ends, which lost 5 bases and 2 bases, there was a span of 13 bases. The CDR3 runs 15 residues. Germline V gene lookup returns CDR1 SGHRS and CDR2 YFSETQ. The CDR3 DNA sequence: TGCGCCAGCAGAGGGTCCCCCTCGACTAATGAAAAACTGTTTTTT. It specifies CASRGSPSTNEKLFF.

This clonotype was seen many times. The chain combines TRBV29-1 with TRBJ2-2; D is possibly TRBD2 (5 bases). There are 13 residues in the CDR3. Germline CDR1 and CDR2: SQVTM and ANQGSEA. The germline V and J ends were trimmed by 3 bases and 6 bases, with 11 bases remaining between them. The CDR3 loop is CSVEGEVAGELFF. The CDR3 DNA reads as TGCAGCGTTGAGGGAGAGGTAGCCGGGGAGCTGTTTTTT.

The chain links TRBV12-3 or TRBV12-4 to TRBJ1-3, with D tentatively TRBD1 (6 bases). The CDR3 totals 15 residues. Trimming took off 10 bases at V and 0 bases at J, with 16 bases between the two ends. Here the CDR3 reads CAITLTRGSGNTIYF. The CDR3 DNA sequence: TGTGCCATTACCCTCACCAGGGGCTCTGGAAACACCATATATTTT.

This clonotype has a count of ten or more. In nucleotides, the CDR3 is TGCAGCGTTGTTCTTGTTAAGGGTGGGAGCTCCTACGAGCAGTACTTC. Residues: CSVVLVKGGSSYEQYF. V gene TRBV29-1 combines with J gene TRBJ2-7; D might be TRBD2 (5 bases). Trimming shortened V by 4 bases and J by 0 bases, and 19 bases separated the two germline ends. This CDR3 is built from 16 residues. Per the germline V gene, CDR1 is SQVTM and CDR2 is ANQGSEA.

This clonotype was recorded many times. V is TRBV20-1 and J is TRBJ1-1; D call uncertain. V was trimmed by 6 bases and J by 0 bases, leaving 11 bases between them. This CDR3 comprises 13 residues. From germline, CDR1 is DFQATT and CDR2 SNEGSKA (reference sequence). The CDR3 is CSAPGRMNTEAFF. CDR3 nucleotide sequence: TGCAGTGCACCAGGCAGGATGAACACTGAAGCTTTCTTT.

This clonotype was detected ten times or more. The chain has TRBV12-3 or TRBV12-4 and TRBJ1-1; no definite D call. CDR3 length: 14 residues. The V gene lost 5 bases and the J gene lost 4 bases, with 14 bases spanning the gap. CDR3 sequence reads: CASSPPDRSTEAFF. The CDR3 coding sequence is TGTGCCAGCAGTCCCCCTGATAGGAGCACTGAAGCTTTCTTT.